This T cell receptor beta chain was recorded in a study of blood T cell repertoires in COVID-19. Profiled with immunoSEQ multiplex PCR; TCRdb holds only in-frame clones, not every one. The table has a few hundred thousand clones, around 86% seen once. Germline values: CDR1 SEHNR, CDR2 FQNEAQ (reference sequence). V shed 5 bases and J shed 2 bases, with 4 bases lying between them. This CDR3 is built from 11 residues. A few counts support this clone. The sequenced material came from PBMCs or T cells enriched from blood (not recorded which). V gene TRBV7-9 combines with J gene TRBJ2-7, with D uncertain. This receptor was obtained from a man aged 30 to 39 who had recovered from COVID-19. Here the CDR3 reads CASSRTYEQYF. The CDR3 region has the DNA TGTGCCAGCAGCCGTACCTACGAGCAGTACTTC. The full variable domain, its missing parts supplied by reference TRBV7-9 and TRBJ2-7, is DTGVSQNPRHKITKRGQNVTFRCDPISEHNRLYWYRQTLGQGPEFLTYFQNEAQLEKSRLLSDRFSAERPKGSFSTLEIQRTEQGDSAMYLCASSRTYEQYFGPGTRLTVT.